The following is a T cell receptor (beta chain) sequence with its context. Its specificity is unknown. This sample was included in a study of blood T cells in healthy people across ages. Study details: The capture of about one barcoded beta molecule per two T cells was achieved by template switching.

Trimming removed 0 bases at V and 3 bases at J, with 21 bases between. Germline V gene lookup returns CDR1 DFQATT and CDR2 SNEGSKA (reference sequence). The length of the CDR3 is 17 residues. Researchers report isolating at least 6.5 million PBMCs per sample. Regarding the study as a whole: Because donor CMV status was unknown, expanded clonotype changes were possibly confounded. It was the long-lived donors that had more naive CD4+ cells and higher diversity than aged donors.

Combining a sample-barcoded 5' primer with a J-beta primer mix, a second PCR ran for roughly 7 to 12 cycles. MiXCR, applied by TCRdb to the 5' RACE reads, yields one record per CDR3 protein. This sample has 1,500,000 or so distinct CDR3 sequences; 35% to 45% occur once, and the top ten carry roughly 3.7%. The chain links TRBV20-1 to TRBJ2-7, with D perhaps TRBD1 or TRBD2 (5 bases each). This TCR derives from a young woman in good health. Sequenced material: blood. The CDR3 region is CSARDRGDGVRVYEQYF. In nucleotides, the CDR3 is TGCAGTGCTAGAGATAGGGGTGACGGTGTGAGGGTCTACGAGCAGTACTTC.